The rows below give T cell receptor beta chains drawn from one sample of a study of OX40 agonist ivuxolimab in advanced cancers. Repertoires were generated with immunoSEQ multiplex PCR, while TCRdb's copy carries only in-frame clones and drops some. The repertoire includes 55,000 to 70,000 clones, roughly 81% of them detected once, and approximately 4.7% sits in the top ten. Sample: CD4+ or CD8+ T cells sorted from blood, taken in a trial of the OX40 agonist ivuxolimab. The receptors were gathered from an adult with an advanced solid tumor such as melanoma, head and neck, liver or kidney cancer. Both conserved end residues are part of each CDR3. The D gene is left open where the match is weak. Only part of the rows carry a size: once, few, many, or a class if the clone is expanded.

D gene: .; clone size: .; J gene: TRBJ1-4; V gene: TRBV19; CDR3 DNA: TGTGCCAGTAGTAGAGACGGTTATAATGAAAAACTGTTTTTT; CDR3 protein: CASSRDGYNEKLFF
D gene: TRBD2; clone size: .; J gene: TRBJ2-3; V gene: TRBV7-8; CDR3 DNA: TGTGCCAGCAGCTCGGGGGGGGGCGGTTATGCAGATACGCAGTATTTT; CDR3 protein: CASSSGGGGYADTQYF
D gene: TRBD1; clone size: .; J gene: TRBJ2-1; V gene: TRBV9; CDR3 DNA: TGTGCCAGCAGCGAGACAGGGCTGAGCTCCTACAATGAGCAGTTCTTC; CDR3 protein: CASSETGLSSYNEQFF
D gene: .; clone size: .; J gene: TRBJ1-4; V gene: TRBV7-8; CDR3 DNA: TGTGCCAGCAGCAGCCCCAGGGTCGCCGGTGGTGGATTTAATGAAAAACTGTTTTTT; CDR3 protein: CASSSPRVAGGGFNEKLFF
D gene: .; clone size: .; J gene: TRBJ1-2; V gene: TRBV2; CDR3 DNA: TGTGCCAGAGGAGGGGCAGCCGACGACTACACCTTC; CDR3 protein: CARGGAADDYTF
D gene: .; clone size: once; J gene: TRBJ2-2; V gene: TRBV5-1; CDR3 DNA: TGCGCCAGCAGTTCGAACACCGGGGAGCTGTTTTTT; CDR3 protein: CASSSNTGELFF
D gene: TRBD1; clone size: .; J gene: TRBJ1-1; V gene: TRBV6-6; CDR3 DNA: TGTGCCAGCAGTCACAGGGGGATGTTTACTGAAGCTTTCTTT; CDR3 protein: CASSHRGMFTEAFF
D gene: .; clone size: .; J gene: TRBJ2-7; V gene: TRBV2; CDR3 DNA: TGTGCCAGCAGTTTGACGGCTACCTACGAGCAGTACTTC; CDR3 protein: CASSLTATYEQYF
D gene: TRBD2; clone size: .; J gene: TRBJ2-7; V gene: TRBV7-2; CDR3 DNA: TGTGCCAGCAGCTTAAATAGCGGGAGTAGCTACGAGCAGTACTTC; CDR3 protein: CASSLNSGSSYEQYF
D gene: .; clone size: .; J gene: TRBJ2-2; V gene: TRBV9; CDR3 DNA: TGTGCCAGCAGCGTAAGGCCGAGCACCGGGGAGCTGTTTTTT; CDR3 protein: CASSVRPSTGELFF
D gene: .; clone size: .; J gene: TRBJ2-1; V gene: TRBV7-2; CDR3 DNA: TGTGCCAGCAGCTTACTGGGGAGCTCCTACAATGAGCAGTTCTTC; CDR3 protein: CASSLLGSSYNEQFF
D gene: TRBD1; clone size: .; J gene: TRBJ1-6; V gene: TRBV6-5; CDR3 DNA: TGTGCCAGCGGCCGGACAGGGGATAATTCACCCCTCCACTTT; CDR3 protein: CASGRTGDNSPLHF
D gene: TRBD1; clone size: .; J gene: TRBJ2-7; V gene: TRBV30; CDR3 DNA: TGTGCCTGCATGCTCGGGGACAGCTCCTACGAGCAGTACTTC; CDR3 protein: CACMLGDSSYEQYF
D gene: .; clone size: once; J gene: TRBJ2-2; V gene: TRBV5-1; CDR3 DNA: TGCGCCAGCAGCTACAGAACGAACACCGGGGAGCTGTTTTTT; CDR3 protein: CASSYRTNTGELFF
D gene: .; clone size: .; J gene: TRBJ2-5; V gene: TRBV27; CDR3 DNA: TGTGCCAGCAGTTTACGGTCGGGAGAGACCCAGTACTTC; CDR3 protein: CASSLRSGETQYF
D gene: .; clone size: .; J gene: TRBJ1-1; V gene: TRBV27; CDR3 DNA: TGTGCCAGCAAACCAGCTATGAACACTGAAGCTTTCTTT; CDR3 protein: CASKPAMNTEAFF
D gene: .; clone size: .; J gene: TRBJ2-1; V gene: TRBV7-9; CDR3 DNA: TGTGCCAGCAGTTCCCTACGTCGGGGACGCAGGAATGAGCAGTTCTTC; CDR3 protein: CASSSLRRGRRNEQFF
D gene: .; clone size: .; J gene: TRBJ2-7; V gene: TRBV5-5; CDR3 DNA: TGTGCCAGCAGCTTGCGGTTAAGGACCGACGAAATGCCTTACGAGCAGTACTTC; CDR3 protein: CASSLRLRTDEMPYEQYF
D gene: .; clone size: .; J gene: TRBJ1-4; V gene: TRBV21-1; CDR3 DNA: TGTGCCAGCAGCAAGCGGATTGATGAAAAACTGTTTTTT; CDR3 protein: CASSKRIDEKLFF
D gene: .; clone size: .; J gene: TRBJ1-3; V gene: TRBV5-6; CDR3 DNA: TGTGCCAGCAGCTCTGGGCACACCATATATTTT; CDR3 protein: CASSSGHTIYF
D gene: .; clone size: once; J gene: TRBJ2-7; V gene: TRBV7-2; CDR3 DNA: TGTGCCAGCAGCTTTGCGGGTTTAAGGTCCGAGCAGTACTTC; CDR3 protein: CASSFAGLRSEQYF
D gene: .; clone size: .; J gene: TRBJ1-3; V gene: TRBV2; CDR3 DNA: TGTGCCAGCAGTCAGGGGTACTATGGAAACACCATATATTTT; CDR3 protein: CASSQGYYGNTIYF
D gene: .; clone size: few; J gene: TRBJ1-5; V gene: TRBV28; CDR3 DNA: TGTGCCAGCAGTACAGGCAATCAGCCCCAGCATTTT; CDR3 protein: CASSTGNQPQHF
D gene: TRBD2; clone size: .; J gene: TRBJ2-7; V gene: TRBV9; CDR3 DNA: TGTGCCAGCAGCTCTTCAACCCGGGGGGATGGGGAGCAGTACTTC; CDR3 protein: CASSSSTRGDGEQYF
D gene: TRBD2; clone size: .; J gene: TRBJ2-7; V gene: TRBV7-8; CDR3 DNA: TGTGCCAGCAGCTTAATACGGGAGGCGGGCGAGCAGTACTTC; CDR3 protein: CASSLIREAGEQYF
D gene: .; clone size: .; J gene: TRBJ1-5; V gene: TRBV15; CDR3 DNA: TGTGCCACCAGCAGAGATGGCCGGGGGGCGAATCAGCCCCAGCATTTT; CDR3 protein: CATSRDGRGANQPQHF
D gene: .; clone size: .; J gene: TRBJ2-7; V gene: TRBV21-1; CDR3 DNA: TGTGCCAGCAGCAAAGGAGGCACACCGCGCTACGAGCAGTACTTC; CDR3 protein: CASSKGGTPRYEQYF
D gene: .; clone size: once; J gene: TRBJ2-1; V gene: TRBV5-1; CDR3 DNA: TGCGCCAGCAGTAGTCGGATCGACAATGAGCAGTTCTTC; CDR3 protein: CASSSRIDNEQFF
D gene: .; clone size: .; J gene: TRBJ2-7; V gene: TRBV7-9; CDR3 DNA: TGTGCCAGCAGCCCCACCTGGGGGGAGGACAGTGGCTACGAGCAGTACTTC; CDR3 protein: CASSPTWGEDSGYEQYF
D gene: .; clone size: .; J gene: TRBJ1-2; V gene: TRBV30; CDR3 DNA: TGTGCCTGGAGCTGGTGGCGTAACTATGGCTACACCTTC; CDR3 protein: CAWSWWRNYGYTF
D gene: TRBD1; clone size: once; J gene: TRBJ1-6; V gene: TRBV28; CDR3 DNA: TGTGCCAGCAGCACAGGGGAGAATAATTCACCCCTCCACTTT; CDR3 protein: CASSTGENNSPLHF
D gene: .; clone size: .; J gene: TRBJ2-4; V gene: TRBV20-1; CDR3 DNA: TGCAGTGCTGACGGGGGTTGGGTTCAGTACTTC; CDR3 protein: CSADGGWVQYF
D gene: .; clone size: medium-sized; J gene: TRBJ1-1; V gene: TRBV6-1; CDR3 DNA: TGTGCCAGCAGTCGGGAGGAGATAACTGAAGCTTTCTTT; CDR3 protein: CASSREEITEAFF
D gene: .; clone size: .; J gene: TRBJ2-2; V gene: TRBV15; CDR3 DNA: TGTGCCACCAGCAGAGATCTCGTAAAGCTGTTTTTT; CDR3 protein: CATSRDLVKLFF
D gene: .; clone size: .; J gene: TRBJ2-3; V gene: TRBV9; CDR3 DNA: TGTGCCAGCAGCGTAGCGTCGGGAGCTACTAGCACAGATACGCAGTATTTT; CDR3 protein: CASSVASGATSTDTQYF
D gene: .; clone size: once; J gene: TRBJ2-1; V gene: TRBV15; CDR3 DNA: TGTGCCACCAGCTCCCGGGGGAGCTCCTACAATGAGCAGTTCTTC; CDR3 protein: CATSSRGSSYNEQFF
D gene: .; clone size: .; J gene: TRBJ2-1; V gene: TRBV6-6; CDR3 DNA: TGTGCCAGCAGTTCCACCATCAGCTACAATGAGCAGTTCTTC; CDR3 protein: CASSSTISYNEQFF
D gene: TRBD1; clone size: .; J gene: TRBJ2-1; V gene: TRBV9; CDR3 DNA: TGTGCCAGCAGCGGAGAGGACAGGGGGCGCGACAATGAGCAGTTCTTC; CDR3 protein: CASSGEDRGRDNEQFF
D gene: TRBD1; clone size: .; J gene: TRBJ2-7; V gene: TRBV4-1; CDR3 DNA: TGCGCCAGCAGCCCTCAGGACAGGACCTACGAGCAGTACTTC; CDR3 protein: CASSPQDRTYEQYF
D gene: .; clone size: .; J gene: TRBJ2-6; V gene: TRBV6-5; CDR3 DNA: TGTGCCAGCAGCTCCACCTGGTCTGGGGCCAACGTCCTGACTTTC; CDR3 protein: CASSSTWSGANVLTF
D gene: TRBD2; clone size: .; J gene: TRBJ2-3; V gene: TRBV7-2; CDR3 DNA: TGTGCCAGCAGCTCGACCGGGACTAGCGGGTTCACAGATACGCAGTATTTT; CDR3 protein: CASSSTGTSGFTDTQYF
D gene: .; clone size: once; J gene: TRBJ2-1; V gene: TRBV27; CDR3 DNA: TGTGCCAGCAGTTTGGTTACTCCCATCAATGAGCAGTTCTTC; CDR3 protein: CASSLVTPINEQFF
D gene: .; clone size: .; J gene: TRBJ2-3; V gene: TRBV7-8; CDR3 DNA: TGTGCCAGCAGCTTGGACTACACAGATACGCAGTATTTT; CDR3 protein: CASSLDYTDTQYF
D gene: TRBD1; clone size: few; J gene: TRBJ2-6; V gene: TRBV13; CDR3 DNA: TGTGCCAGCAGCCGATATTGGGACAGCCTCTCTGGGGCCAACGTCCTGACTTTC; CDR3 protein: CASSRYWDSLSGANVLTF
D gene: TRBD2; clone size: .; J gene: TRBJ2-1; V gene: TRBV2; CDR3 DNA: TGTGCCAGCAGGCTAGCGGGAGCCTACAATGAGCAGTTCTTC; CDR3 protein: CASRLAGAYNEQFF
D gene: .; clone size: few; J gene: TRBJ2-1; V gene: TRBV6-6; CDR3 DNA: TGTGCCAGCAGTTACCGGGACTACAATGAGCAGTTCTTC; CDR3 protein: CASSYRDYNEQFF
D gene: TRBD2; clone size: .; J gene: TRBJ2-7; V gene: TRBV30; CDR3 DNA: TGTGCCTGGAGCGTGGGACTAGCGGGGATCTACGAGCAGTACTTC; CDR3 protein: CAWSVGLAGIYEQYF
D gene: .; clone size: few; J gene: TRBJ1-5; V gene: TRBV19; CDR3 DNA: TGTGCCAGTAGTATCTCGGGGTTGTTGAGCAATCAGCCCCAGCATTTT; CDR3 protein: CASSISGLLSNQPQHF
D gene: .; clone size: .; J gene: TRBJ2-3; V gene: TRBV19; CDR3 DNA: TGTGCCAGTAGTATATTCCTCAGCACAGATACGCAGTATTTT; CDR3 protein: CASSIFLSTDTQYF
D gene: TRBD1; clone size: .; J gene: TRBJ2-2; V gene: TRBV7-9; CDR3 DNA: TGTGCCAGCAGCTCGGACAGGGCCACCGGGGAGCTGTTTTTT; CDR3 protein: CASSSDRATGELFF
D gene: TRBD1; clone size: .; J gene: TRBJ1-5; V gene: TRBV19; CDR3 DNA: TGTGCCAGTAGTACAGGACAGGATAATCAGCCCCAGCATTTT; CDR3 protein: CASSTGQDNQPQHF